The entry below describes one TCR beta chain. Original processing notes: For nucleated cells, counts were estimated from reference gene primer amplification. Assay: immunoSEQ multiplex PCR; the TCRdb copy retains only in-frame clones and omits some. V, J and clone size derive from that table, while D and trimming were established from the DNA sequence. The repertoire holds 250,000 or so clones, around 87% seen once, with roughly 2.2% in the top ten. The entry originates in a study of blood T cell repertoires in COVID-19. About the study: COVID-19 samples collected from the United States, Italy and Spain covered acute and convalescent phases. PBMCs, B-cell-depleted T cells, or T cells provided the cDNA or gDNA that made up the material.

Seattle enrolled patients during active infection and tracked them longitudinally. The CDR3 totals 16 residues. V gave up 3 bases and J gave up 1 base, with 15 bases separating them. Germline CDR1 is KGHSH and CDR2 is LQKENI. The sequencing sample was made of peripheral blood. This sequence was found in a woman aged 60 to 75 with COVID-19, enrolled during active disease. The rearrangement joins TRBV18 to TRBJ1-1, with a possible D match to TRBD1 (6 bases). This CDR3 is CASSPRNRAQNTEAFF. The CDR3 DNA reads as TGTGCCAGCTCACCGAGAAACAGGGCGCAGAACACTGAAGCTTTCTTT.